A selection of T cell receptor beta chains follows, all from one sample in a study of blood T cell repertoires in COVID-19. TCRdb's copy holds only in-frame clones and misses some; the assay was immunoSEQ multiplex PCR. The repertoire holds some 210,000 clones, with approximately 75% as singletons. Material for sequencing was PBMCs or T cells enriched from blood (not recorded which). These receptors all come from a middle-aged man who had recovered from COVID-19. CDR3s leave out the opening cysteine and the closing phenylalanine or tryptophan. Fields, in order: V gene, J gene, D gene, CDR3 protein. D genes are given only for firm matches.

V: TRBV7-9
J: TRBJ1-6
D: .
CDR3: ASSLEQGASPLH

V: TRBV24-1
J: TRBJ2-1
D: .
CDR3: ATSDFYEQF

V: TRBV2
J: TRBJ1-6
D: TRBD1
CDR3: ASRTGDSYNSPLH

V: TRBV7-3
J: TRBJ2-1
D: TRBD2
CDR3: ASSSLAGYNEQF

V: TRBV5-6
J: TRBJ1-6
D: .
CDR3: ASSSNGLPNSPLH

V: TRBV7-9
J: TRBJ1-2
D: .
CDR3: ASSSGRIANYGYT

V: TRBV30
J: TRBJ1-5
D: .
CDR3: AWSAGQQHQPQH

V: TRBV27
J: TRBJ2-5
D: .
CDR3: ASSLIGLPQETQY

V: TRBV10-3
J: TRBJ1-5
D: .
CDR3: AISESKARGANQPQH

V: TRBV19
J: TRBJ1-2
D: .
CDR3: ATSAGVWR

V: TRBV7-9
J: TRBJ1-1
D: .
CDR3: ASSHRQTARNTEAF

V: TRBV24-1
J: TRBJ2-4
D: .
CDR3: ATSDFATGKAKNIQY

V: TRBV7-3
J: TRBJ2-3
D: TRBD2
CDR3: ASSLTGGSTDTQY

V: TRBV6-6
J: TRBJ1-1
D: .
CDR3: ASSYKGTYTEAF

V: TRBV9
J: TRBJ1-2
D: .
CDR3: ASSVGGAGRGGYT